This is a list of T cell receptor beta chains from one sample in a study of cytomegalovirus exposure and HLA in healthy donors. Clones were sequenced by immunoSEQ multiplex PCR, and TCRdb holds only the in-frame ones, with some missing. The sample records roughly 100,000 clones, around 75% being singletons. The source material was PBMCs. The receptor source for this set is a male donor in good health and CMV-seropositive. Each CDR3 is given with its conserved first and last residue. D genes are given only for firm matches. Not all rows give a size; the values are once, few, many and, for expanded clones, a class.

>TRBV5-1|TRBJ2-2|TRBD2|-|16
TGCGCCAGCAGCCAAGCGACTAGCGGTTACACCGGGGAGCTGTTTTTT
CASSQATSGYTGELFF
>TRBV7-2|TRBJ2-3|TRBD2|-|15
TGTGCCAGCAGCACCGGGGGGGCCGGCACAGATACGCAGTATTTT
CASSTGGAGTDTQYF
>TRBV25-1|TRBJ2-2|TRBD2|-|18
TGTGCCAGCAGTGAATCTGTTAGCGGGAACCATCTCGCCGGGGAGCTGTTTTTT
CASSESVSGNHLAGELFF
>TRBV7-2|TRBJ1-3|-|-|14
TGTGCCAGCAGCTTAGGAGAGGGTTTCAACACCATATATTTT
CASSLGEGFNTIYF
>TRBV18|TRBJ2-5|TRBD1|-|15
TGTGCCAGCTCACCCCGACAGGGGGCGGGAGAGACCCAGTACTTC
CASSPRQGAGETQYF
>TRBV6-5|TRBJ2-3|-|-|15
TGTGCCAGCAGTTTCGGTCGACAGGGCACAGATACGCAGTATTTT
CASSFGRQGTDTQYF
>TRBV4-2|TRBJ2-1|TRBD2|few|15
TGTGCCAGCAGCCAAGACTTCAGCGGGATTGGTGAGCAGTTCTTC
CASSQDFSGIGEQFF
>TRBV19|TRBJ2-2|TRBD2|-|16
TGTGCCAGTACCCCAAGGAGCGGGATGAACACCGGGGAGCTGTTTTTT
CASTPRSGMNTGELFF
>TRBV9|TRBJ1-1|-|-|15
TGTGCCAGCAGCGTAGTTCCGAACATGAACACTGAAGCTTTCTTT
CASSVVPNMNTEAFF
>TRBV29-1|TRBJ2-5|TRBD2|-|13
TGCAGCGCCGACTCCGGGACTAGTTCGGCCCAGTACTTC
CSADSGTSSAQYF
>TRBV27|TRBJ1-1|-|-|16
TGTGCCAGCAGCCGGTGGACCGGGACTCTGAACACTGAAGCTTTCTTT
CASSRWTGTLNTEAFF
>TRBV7-2|TRBJ1-4|-|-|15
TGTGCCAGCAGTTTATCGGACAGCCGCGAAAGAAAACTGTTTTTT
CASSLSDSRERKLFF
>TRBV7-2|TRBJ1-1|TRBD1|-|12
TGTGCCAGCGGGCAGACAGGGGCTGAAGCTTTCTTT
CASGQTGAEAFF
>TRBV10-3|TRBJ1-1|TRBD1|few|18
TGTGCCATCAGTGAGCCAGTCCCGGGACAGGGGAGGGGAACTGAAGCTTTCTTT
CAISEPVPGQGRGTEAFF
>TRBV7-2|TRBJ1-1|-|-|15
TGTGCCAGCAGCTACCGGGGACACTCGAACACTGAAGCTTTCTTT
CASSYRGHSNTEAFF
>TRBV5-4|TRBJ2-3|TRBD1|few|16
TGTGCCAGCAACCCCTCGGGGACAGGGGTCGTAGATACGCAGTATTTT
CASNPSGTGVVDTQYF
>TRBV5-4|TRBJ2-5|TRBD2|few|16
TGTGCCAGCAGGCTGGGACTAGCGGGGGGAAGGGAGACCCAGTACTTC
CASRLGLAGGRETQYF
>TRBV6-1|TRBJ2-2|TRBD1|-|15
TGTGCCAGCAGTCCAGGGACAGCCGCGACCGGGGAGCTGTTTTTT
CASSPGTAATGELFF
>TRBV15|TRBJ1-4|TRBD1|-|14
TGTGCCACCAGCGCACACAGGGGTACTGAAAAACTGTTTTTT
CATSAHRGTEKLFF
>TRBV7-9|TRBJ2-3|TRBD2|-|15
TGTGCCAGCAGCTTAGTAGCGGGGGGCTTAGATACGCAGTATTTT
CASSLVAGGLDTQYF
>TRBV5-5|TRBJ2-7|TRBD1|-|14
TGTGCCAGCAGCTCGGGACAGGGGTCCTACGAGCAGTACTTC
CASSSGQGSYEQYF
>TRBV29-1|TRBJ1-2|-|-|15
TGCAGCGTTGAAGATGAAGGAGGGTCGTTCTATGGCTACACCTTC
CSVEDEGGSFYGYTF
>TRBV5-1|TRBJ1-2|TRBD1|-|14
TGCGCCAGCAGCGAGGACAGGGGCTCAGGTGGCTACACCTTC
CASSEDRGSGGYTF
>TRBV5-6|TRBJ2-7|-|-|16
TGTGCCAGCAGCTTAACTTCAGGGGCCGGAGTGAACGAGCAGTACTTC
CASSLTSGAGVNEQYF
>TRBV7-9|TRBJ1-1|-|few|11
TGTGCCAGCAGCGGTACAGGAGAAGCTTTCTTT
CASSGTGEAFF
>TRBV19|TRBJ2-7|TRBD2|-|15
TGTGCCAGTAGTCCTAGCGGGAGGGGGTCGTACGAGCAGTACTTC
CASSPSGRGSYEQYF
>TRBV11-2|TRBJ2-7|-|-|11
TGTGCCAGCAGCTTAGGCGTCGAGCAGTACTTC
CASSLGVEQYF
>TRBV7-9|TRBJ2-7|-|few|15
TGTGCCAGCAGCTTACCCCCCTCCGGACAATACGAGCAGTACTTC
CASSLPPSGQYEQYF
>TRBV9|TRBJ2-2|-|-|14
TGTGCCAGCAGCGAGACTAGTAGCACCGGGGAGCTGTTTTTT
CASSETSSTGELFF
>TRBV6-6|TRBJ1-6|-|-|11
TGTGCCAGCAGTGAGAATTCACCCCTCCACTTT
CASSENSPLHF
>TRBV9|TRBJ1-1|TRBD1|-|14
TGTGCCAGCAGCGGGGACAGGGACACCACTGAAGCTTTCTTT
CASSGDRDTTEAFF
>TRBV11-2|TRBJ2-7|TRBD1|-|16
TGTGCCAGCAGCGCGCGGCAGGGGGTCCAGTCCTACGAGCAGTACTTC
CASSARQGVQSYEQYF
>TRBV7-2|TRBJ1-3|-|-|15
TGTGCCAGCAGCATCGACGGACAATCTGGAAACACCATATATTTT
CASSIDGQSGNTIYF
>TRBV6-5|TRBJ1-1|-|-|16
TGTGCCAGCAGTTACCAAGCTCCGGGACTGGGAGGTGAAGCTTTCTTT
CASSYQAPGLGGEAFF
>TRBV5-1|TRBJ1-5|-|-|16
TGCGCCAGCAGCTTGGGTGGGGGGGGCGCCGAACAGCCCCAGCATTTT
CASSLGGGGAEQPQHF
>TRBV6-6|TRBJ1-1|TRBD1|-|15
TGTGCCAGCAGTTCCCTGGACAGGGGGACCACTGAAGCTTTCTTT
CASSSLDRGTTEAFF
>TRBV19|TRBJ2-7|TRBD2|-|14
TGTGCCAGTACCCCTAGCGGGAGGGCCTACGAGCAGTACTTC
CASTPSGRAYEQYF
>TRBV29-1|TRBJ2-3|TRBD1|-|15
TGCAGCGTTGAACTGGACAGGGGGACAACTGATACGCAGTATTTT
CSVELDRGTTDTQYF
>TRBV7-3|TRBJ2-2|-|-|15
TGTGCCAGCAGCTTGGCGGACGGGGACACCGGGGAGCTGTTTTTT
CASSLADGDTGELFF